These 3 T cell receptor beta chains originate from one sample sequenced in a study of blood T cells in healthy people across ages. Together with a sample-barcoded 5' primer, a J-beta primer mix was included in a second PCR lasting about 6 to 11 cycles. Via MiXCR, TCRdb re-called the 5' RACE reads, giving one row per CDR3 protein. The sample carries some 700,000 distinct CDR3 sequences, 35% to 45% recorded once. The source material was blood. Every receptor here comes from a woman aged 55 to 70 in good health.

The CDR3 nucleotides are TGCGCCAGCAGCTTGTGGGGGGGGTCGAACGAGCAGTACTTC. Protein: CASSLWGGSNEQYF. V is TRBV5-1 and J is TRBJ2-7; 7 bases map to TRBD2. This CDR3 has 14 amino acids. After removal of 1 base from V and 5 bases from J, the junction contained 6 bases not matched to a gene. The germline gives CDR1 SGHRS, CDR2 YFSETQ.

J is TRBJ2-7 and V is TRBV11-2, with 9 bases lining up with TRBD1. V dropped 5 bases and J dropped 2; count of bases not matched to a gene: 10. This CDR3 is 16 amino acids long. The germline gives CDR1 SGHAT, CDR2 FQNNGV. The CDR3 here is CASSRGGDRVPYEQYF. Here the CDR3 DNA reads TGTGCCAGCAGCCGAGGGGGGGACAGGGTTCCCTACGAGCAGTACTTC.

The CDR3 DNA reads TGTGCCACCCGGAACGGTGAGGGCACTGAAGCTTTCTTT. This encodes CATRNGEGTEAFF. This sequence joins TRBV12-3 or TRBV12-4 and TRBJ1-1, with D unclear. The CDR3 length is 13 residues. V was trimmed by 10 bases and J by 4 bases, leaving 16 bases between them.